A single sample is the source of the 21 T cell receptor beta chains below, sequenced in a study of T-cell reconstitution after alpha-beta-depleted transplantation in children. The TCRbeta library was prepared with unique molecular identifiers. One entry per CDR3 protein results from TCRdb running MiXCR on the PCR reads. The sample contains tens of thousands of distinct CDR3 sequences, about 10% of which appear only once. The sample consisted of PBMCs, mostly from graft donor cells, taken 60 days after TCRalphabeta/CD19-depleted stem cell transplant. The receptors shown here come from a male patient aged 2 to 10 who had a stem cell transplant for chronic granulomatous disease, so the T cells may come from the graft donor.

This clonotype was seen many times. The CDR3 nucleotides read TGTGCCAGCAGCAAAGAACCAACAGGGGTGGGTGAGCAGTACTTC. Protein: CASSKEPTGVGEQYF. The chain has TRBV21-1 and TRBJ2-7; TRBD1, the D gene given by the table, was not confirmed from the DNA. TRBV21-1 has pseudogene status. There are 15 residues in the CDR3.

The chain joins TRBV30 to TRBJ1-2; D ambiguous. This CDR3 is built from 12 residues. V was clipped by 4 bases and J by 8 bases, with 14 bases between them. Germline CDR1 is GTSNPN and CDR2 is SVGIG (reference sequence). CDR3 loop: CAWTPGVAGYTF. The DNA for the CDR3 is TGTGCCTGGACCCCCGGGGTCGCGGGCTACACCTTC.

This clonotype showed up many times. The chain employs TRBV20-1 and TRBJ2-5; no reliable D call. There are 8 residues in the CDR3. V shed 5 bases and J shed 10 bases, with 5 bases lying between them. Germline-derived CDR1 and CDR2 are DFQATT and SNEGSKA (reference sequence). The CDR3 DNA reads TGCAGTGCTGACGGCCAGTACTTC. This sequence encodes CSADGQYF.

This clonotype is deemed medium-sized. The V gene is TRBV20-1, the J gene TRBJ2-7; TRBD2 agrees at 14 bases. In germline, CDR1 is DFQATT, CDR2 SNEGSKA (reference sequence). The CDR3 has 14 amino acids. The V gene end was trimmed by 5 bases and the J gene end by 3 bases; junction bases not matched to a gene: 3. The CDR3 sequence: CSAGGLAGDYEQYF. CDR3 DNA: TGCAGTGCTGGGGGACTAGCGGGAGACTACGAGCAGTACTTC.

This clonotype was observed many times. This sequence joins TRBV20-1 and TRBJ2-2; no clear D. The germline V gene has CDR1 DFQATT and CDR2 SNEGSKA (reference sequence). The ends were cut back, 6 bases at V and 8 bases at J, with 13 bases in the middle. The CDR3 runs 12 residues. The CDR3 is CSAYDPIGELFF. CDR3 DNA sequence: TGCAGTGCCTACGATCCGATAGGGGAGCTGTTTTTT.

This clonotype was detected many times. The chain's CDR3 is CASTRGLSSYEQYF. The CDR3 DNA sequence: TGTGCCAGCACGAGGGGGTTAAGCTCCTACGAGCAGTACTTC. The chain has TRBV2 and TRBJ2-7; a possible D gene is TRBD1 (6 bases). Germline V gene data show CDR1 as SNHLY and CDR2 as FYNNEI. CDR3 length: 14 residues. The ends were cut back, 7 bases at V and 0 bases at J, with 13 bases in the middle.

The gene calls are TRBV5-3 and TRBJ2-1; D not resolved. TRBV5-3 is marked as an open reading frame, function uncertain. CDR3 length: 15 amino acids. V was shortened by 9 bases and J by 0 bases, with 16 bases between the two germline ends. The CDR3 sequence is CAMGPWPSSYNEQFF. The CDR3 DNA is TGTGCCATGGGCCCCTGGCCCAGCTCCTACAATGAGCAGTTCTTC.

This clonotype has at least ten counts. This chain's CDR3 is CASSLVGTSGREQFF. The CDR3 DNA reads as TGTGCCAGCAGCTTAGTTGGGACTAGCGGGAGGGAGCAGTTCTTC. This chain uses TRBV7-9 with TRBJ2-1; TRBD2 matches at 15 bases. The V gene end was trimmed by 1 base and the J gene end by 10 bases; junction bases not matched to a gene: 2. CDR1 is SEHNR and CDR2 is FQNEAQ in the germline V gene (reference sequence). The CDR3 has 15 amino acids.

This clonotype was counted many times. This chain uses TRBV11-3 with TRBJ2-2; 13 bases align to TRBD2. The CDR3 is 16 amino acids. V lost 5 bases to trimming and J lost 7 bases; unmatched junction nucleotides: 7. Germline V gene lookup returns CDR1 SGHNT and CDR2 YENEEA. The CDR3 spells CASSQTSGRAGGELFF. CDR3 sequence (DNA): TGTGCCAGCAGCCAAACTAGCGGGAGGGCCGGCGGGGAGCTGTTTTTT.

This clonotype has a count of ten or more. This chain joins TRBV5-1 and TRBJ1-1; D may be TRBD1 (5 bases). V was pared by 4 bases and J by 5 bases, with 15 bases between. Per germline, CDR1 SGHRS and CDR2 YFSETQ. The CDR3 extends over 14 amino acids. The CDR3 DNA follows: TGCGCCAGCAGCGCGGCGGGGCTGGAAACTGAAGCTTTCTTT. Its protein product is CASSAAGLETEAFF.

The rearrangement joins TRBV28 to TRBJ2-7; D gene unclear. The CDR3 runs to 12 residues. Germline CDR1 is MDHEN and CDR2 is SYDVKM. V lost 7 bases to trimming and J lost 3 bases, with 10 bases between them. The CDR3: CASNQDSYEQYF. For the CDR3, the DNA is TGTGCCAGCAACCAGGATAGCTACGAGCAGTACTTC.

This clonotype was observed many times. The genes are TRBV5-6 and TRBJ2-1; D gene unclear. The length of the CDR3 is 13 residues. Trimming cost V 2 bases and J 5 bases, with 8 bases left between them. Germline-derived CDR1 and CDR2 are SGHDT and YYEEEE. The CDR3 nucleotides read TGTGCCAGCAGCTTACCTTTTCACAATGAGCAGTTCTTC. Amino acid sequence: CASSLPFHNEQFF.

A word on this clonotype: A much larger clone is a single base away; this may be a read error. This rearrangement joins TRBV7-2 to TRBJ2-2; 12 nucleotides agree with TRBD2. The CDR3 has 16 residues. Per germline, CDR1 SGHTA and CDR2 FQGNSA. The CDR3 loop reads CGSSSLAGGITGELFF. The CDR3 nucleotides read TGTGGCAGCAGCTCTCTAGCGGGAGGGATCACCGGGGAGCTGTTTTTT.

J is TRBJ1-2 and V is TRBV29-1; D not certain. V was clipped by 1 base and J by 0 bases, with 15 bases between them. Germline assignment: CDR1 SQVTM and CDR2 ANQGSEA. This CDR3 region has 16 residues. CDR3 in DNA: TGCAGCGTTGAAGGCGGGGTCGGCAGAGCTAACTATGGCTACACCTTC. This gives the protein CSVEGGVGRANYGYTF.

This clonotype came up many times. The chain couples TRBV5-6 to TRBJ2-4; TRBD2 matches at 13 bases. V was clipped by 4 bases and J by 2 bases; unmatched bases: 3. CDR1 SGHDT and CDR2 YYEEEE come from the germline V gene. The CDR3 is 16 residues long. CDR3 nucleotide sequence: TGTGCCAGCAGCCCGGGGACTAGCGGGACCAAAAACATTCAGTACTTC. It specifies CASSPGTSGTKNIQYF.

This clonotype has a count of ten or more. The chain employs TRBV2 and TRBJ2-1; 14 nucleotides agree with TRBD2. Trimming removed 6 bases from V and 1 base from J; junction bases left unmatched: 5. Germline CDR1 and CDR2: SNHLY and FYNNEI. CDR3 length equals 17 residues. The CDR3 protein is CASSLGTSGGSYNEQFF. The CDR3 DNA reads as TGTGCCAGCAGCCTCGGGACTAGCGGGGGATCCTACAATGAGCAGTTCTTC.

In its sample, this clonotype was seen many times. The genes are TRBV5-1 and TRBJ2-7; 8 nucleotides align to TRBD1. The CDR3 has 14 amino acids. Unmatched junction bases numbered 8, after V lost 4 bases and J lost 5 bases. CDR1 and CDR2 (germline): SGHRS, YFSETQ. CDR3 residues: CASSPRAGGHEQYF. CDR3 bases: TGCGCCAGCAGCCCGCGGGCAGGGGGCCACGAGCAGTACTTC.

This clonotype was counted many times. The chain carries TRBV5-6 and TRBJ2-3; D unclear. The CDR3 runs 16 residues. CDR1 is SGHDT, CDR2 YYEEEE, per germline. Trimming cost V 1 base and J 0 bases, with 12 bases left between them. CDR3 residues: CASSLYAAPSTDTQYF. CDR3 DNA: TGTGCCAGCAGCTTGTACGCAGCCCCTAGCACAGATACGCAGTATTTT.

This clonotype was detected only a few times. The chain is built from TRBV19 and TRBJ1-4; 7 positions match TRBD1. This CDR3 comprises 16 residues. Germline-derived CDR1 and CDR2 are LNHDA and SQIVND (reference sequence). V shed 10 bases and J 0 bases; nucleotides not matched to a gene: 11. CDR3 sequence: CATTGQDPATNEKLFF. Written as DNA, the CDR3 is TGTGCCACAACCGGACAGGACCCTGCAACTAATGAAAAACTGTTTTTT. Full variable domain (outside the CDR3, taken from reference TRBV19 and TRBJ1-4): DGGITQSPKYLFRKEGQNVTLSCEQNLNHDAMYWYRQDPGQGLRLIYYSQIVNDFQKGDIAEGYSVSREKKESFPLTVTSAQKNPTAFYLCATTGQDPATNEKLFFGSGTQLSVL.

This clonotype was seen ten or more times. The rearrangement joins TRBV6-2 or TRBV6-3 to TRBJ1-4; 7 positions agree with TRBD1. CDR3 length: 16 amino acids. The ends lost 7 bases at V and 0 bases at J; junction bases unmatched: 8. Germline CDR1 is MNHEY and CDR2 is SVGEGT. The chain's CDR3 is CASNTPRGATNEKLFF. In DNA, the CDR3 is TGTGCCAGCAACACCCCCAGGGGGGCAACTAATGAAAAACTGTTTTTT.

This clonotype was observed many times. The chain carries TRBV4-2 and TRBJ2-4, with 11 bases aligning to TRBD2. J gave up 0 bases and V 4 bases, and 8 bases lay outside the gene matches. CDR1 is LGHNA, CDR2 YNFKEQ, per germline. The CDR3 length is 18 residues. The CDR3 DNA is TGTGCCAGCAGCCCTGGACTAGCGGGTCCTTTAGCCAAAAACATTCAGTACTTC. Translated: CASSPGLAGPLAKNIQYF.